A single sample gave rise to the 19 T cell receptor beta chains below, sequenced in a study of cytomegalovirus exposure and HLA in healthy donors. In the PCR, 60 Vbeta and 13 Jbeta primers were used. Produced via immunoSEQ multiplex PCR; TCRdb's table is partial and in-frame only. The data contain under 200,000 clones, around 81% of them singletons. The source material was PBMCs. The receptor source for this set is a middle-aged man in good health and CMV-seronegative.

The J gene is TRBJ2-7, the V gene TRBV5-4, with D maybe TRBD2 (5 bases). V was shortened by 0 bases and J by 3 bases, with 16 bases between the two germline ends. The CDR3 totals 16 residues. Germline V lookup: CDR1 SGHNT, CDR2 YYREEE (reference sequence). The chain's CDR3 is CASSLGGRTPYYEQYF. CDR3 DNA: TGTGCCAGCAGCTTGGGAGGGCGTACCCCATACTACGAGCAGTACTTC.

The rearrangement joins TRBV19 to TRBJ1-5; the D gene is possibly TRBD1 (6 bases). In germline, CDR1 is LNHDA, CDR2 SQIVND (reference sequence). The CDR3 has 16 amino acids. The germline V and J ends were trimmed by 6 bases and 6 bases, with 21 bases remaining between them. CDR3 protein: CASSLSGGRVGQPQHF. In DNA, the CDR3 is TGTGCCAGTAGCCTATCGGGGGGGCGGGTAGGTCAGCCCCAGCATTTT.

This clone was detected only a few times. The rearrangement links TRBV4-3 to TRBJ2-2, with a tentative D call TRBD2 (6 bases). The CDR3 has 17 amino acids. The germline gives CDR1 LGHNA, CDR2 YSLEER. V lost 0 bases, J lost 1 base, and 12 bases lay in between. CDR3: CASSQDPGGMNTGELFF. The CDR3 DNA sequence: TGCGCCAGCAGCCAAGACCCAGGAGGGATGAACACCGGGGAGCTGTTTTTT.

This clone was found once. The V call is TRBV5-6, the J call TRBJ1-6, with D perhaps matching TRBD1 (6 bases). Deletions cut 5 bases from V and 7 bases from J, with 13 bases between. The CDR3 totals 14 residues. CDR1 SGHDT and CDR2 YYEEEE come from the germline V gene. This CDR3 is CASRKGQLNSPLHF. The CDR3 DNA reads TGTGCCAGCAGAAAAGGACAGCTCAATTCACCCCTCCACTTT.

The rearrangement links TRBV6-1 to TRBJ2-7; a possible D gene is TRBD2 (6 bases). Germline V gene lookup returns CDR1 MNHNS and CDR2 SASEGT. Deletions cut 4 bases from V and 0 bases from J, with 16 bases between. The CDR3 is made up of 16 amino acids. The CDR3 DNA reads as TGTGCCAGCAGTGCGCCTGGGCAGGGACTCTCCTACGAGCAGTACTTC. It translates to CASSAPGQGLSYEQYF.

This clone occurred a few times. The chain couples TRBV4-3 to TRBJ1-1; TRBD1 might be the D (6 bases). Looked up from germline, CDR1 is LGHNA and CDR2 is YSLEER. The V and J ends lost 4 bases and 4 bases respectively, with 13 bases between them. The CDR3 is 14 amino acids. DNA for the CDR3: TGCGCCAGCAGCCGGACCGACAGGACCACTGAAGCTTTCTTT. Protein sequence: CASSRTDRTTEAFF.

This chain links TRBV19 with TRBJ2-7; D might be TRBD1 (5 bases). The length of the CDR3 is 14 residues. Germline values: CDR1 LNHDA, CDR2 SQIVND (reference sequence). Deletions cut 1 base from V and 4 bases from J, with 11 bases between. The CDR3 nucleotides are TGTGCCAGTAGTATAGCGAAGGGGATGTACGAGCAGTACTTC. It translates to CASSIAKGMYEQYF.

The chain combines TRBV18 with TRBJ1-3, with D unclear. The germline V and J ends were trimmed by 1 base and 0 bases, with 7 bases remaining between them. Germline V gene data show CDR1 as KGHSH and CDR2 as LQKENI. The CDR3 is made up of 15 amino acids. The chain's CDR3 is CASSPLGSSGNTIYF. CDR3 DNA sequence: TGTGCCAGCTCACCACTAGGGAGCTCTGGAAACACCATATATTTT.

The genes are TRBV29-1 and TRBJ1-2; 8 bases are shared with TRBD1. Germline CDR1 SQVTM, CDR2 ANQGSEA. The CDR3 runs 13 residues. The J segment lost 4 bases and the V segment lost 7 bases, leaving 8 bases of the junction unmatched. Here the CDR3 reads CSARDRLFYGYTF. Here the CDR3 DNA reads TGCAGCGCAAGGGACAGGCTGTTCTATGGCTACACCTTC.

This clone appeared a few times. The chain links TRBV6-6 to TRBJ2-3; TRBD1 might be the D (6 bases). Trimming removed 5 bases at V and 3 bases at J, with 15 bases between. The length of the CDR3 is 15 residues. Germline V lookup: CDR1 MNHNY, CDR2 SVGAGI (reference sequence). As DNA, the CDR3 is TGTGCCAGCAGTAACCCCAAACAGGGTACAGATACGCAGTATTTT. Encoded protein: CASSNPKQGTDTQYF.

This clone was observed once. The chain combines TRBV7-8 with TRBJ2-5, with no clear D. V lost 3 bases, J lost 5 bases, and 13 bases lay in between. The V gene's germline CDR1 is SGHVS and CDR2 FQNEAQ. The CDR3 sequence is 14 residues long. CDR3 nucleotide sequence: TGTGCCAGCAGCTTGTCCAGGTGGGCTGAGACCCAGTACTTC. Translated: CASSLSRWAETQYF. Looking up the rest from reference TRBV7-8 and TRBJ2-5 gives the full variable domain: GAGVSQSPRYKVAKRGQDVALRCDPISGHVSLFWYQQALGQGPEFLTYFQNEAQLDKSGLPSDRFFAERPEGSVSTLKIQRTQQEDSAVYLCASSLSRWAETQYFGPGTRLLVL.

The V gene is TRBV9, the J gene TRBJ2-7, with a tentative D call TRBD2 (6 bases). The CDR3 is 15 residues long. V lost 2 bases, J lost 4 bases, and 16 bases lay in between. CDR1 is SGDLS and CDR2 is YYNGEE in the germline V gene. The CDR3 sequence: CASSVTEGPGYEQYF. CDR3 nucleotide sequence: TGTGCCAGCAGCGTGACGGAGGGGCCGGGGTACGAGCAGTACTTC.

This chain joins TRBV7-2 and TRBJ1-2; D not resolved. The CDR3 loop spans 16 amino acids. V lost 5 bases to trimming and J lost 2 bases, with 18 bases between them. CDR1 and CDR2 (germline): SGHTA, FQGNSA. CDR3 region: CASSPGGQEGNYGYTF. The CDR3 region has the DNA TGTGCCAGCAGCCCAGGAGGTCAAGAGGGAAACTATGGCTACACCTTC.

The chain has TRBV2 and TRBJ2-7, with 9 nucleotides matching TRBD2. V lost 11 bases to trimming and J lost 4 bases; unmatched junction nucleotides: 9. This CDR3 region has 13 residues. The germline V gene has CDR1 SNHLY and CDR2 FYNNEI. The CDR3 is CALGSGRGYEQYF. The CDR3 DNA follows: TGTGCCCTAGGTAGCGGGAGAGGGTACGAGCAGTACTTC.

V is TRBV29-1 and J is TRBJ2-7; possible D gene TRBD2, 7 bases. Trimming pared 6 bases from V and 7 bases from J, leaving 19 bases between. CDR3 size: 13 residues. The germline V gene encodes CDR1 SQVTM and CDR2 ANQGSEA. CDR3 sequence reads: CSVGFKGGGEQYF. CDR3 DNA: TGCAGCGTCGGCTTCAAGGGAGGGGGGGAGCAGTACTTC.

This clone was recorded only once. The rearrangement uses TRBV5-8 and TRBJ2-1, with D possibly being TRBD1 (6 bases). The germline V and J ends were trimmed by 2 bases and 4 bases, with 16 bases remaining between them. This CDR3 has 16 residues. Per germline, CDR1 SGHTS and CDR2 YDEGEE. The CDR3 DNA reads as TGTGCCAGCAGCTTCGGACAGAGGAGATGGTACAATGAGCAGTTCTTC. Amino acid sequence: CASSFGQRRWYNEQFF.

The chain links TRBV2 to TRBJ2-1; weak D call: TRBD2 (5 bases). Trimming cost V 7 bases and J 9 bases, with 16 bases left between them. This CDR3 is 13 amino acids long. From germline, CDR1 is SNHLY and CDR2 FYNNEI. The CDR3 DNA reads TGTGCCAGCACTAGGCCGGGGAGCGTTGAGCAGTTCTTC. It yields the protein CASTRPGSVEQFF.

The chain uses TRBV7-9 and TRBJ2-5; maybe TRBD2 (6 bases). V was clipped by 3 bases and J by 4 bases, with 12 bases between them. Germline values: CDR1 SEHNR, CDR2 FQNEAQ (reference sequence). This CDR3 is built from 14 residues. The CDR3 here is CASSLDPAGETQYF. The CDR3 DNA reads TGTGCCAGCAGCTTGGACCCAGCGGGAGAGACCCAGTACTTC. The whole variable domain, remainder taken from reference TRBV7-9 and TRBJ2-5, is DTGVSQNPRHKITKRGQNVTFRCDPISEHNRLYWYRQTLGQGPEFLTYFQNEAQLEKSRLLSDRFSAERPKGSFSTLEIQRTEQGDSAMYLCASSLDPAGETQYFGPGTRLLVL.

Regarding this clone: This CDR3 is also generated by other DNA sequences in the sample. The chain is built from TRBV19 and TRBJ2-5; weak D call: TRBD1 (5 bases). The germline CDR1 and CDR2 sequences are LNHDA and SQIVND (reference sequence). This CDR3 has 12 amino acids. Trimming removed 2 bases from V and 4 bases from J, with 5 bases in between. The CDR3 is CASSIRGETQYF. The DNA of the CDR3 is TGTGCCAGTAGTATAAGGGGAGAGACCCAGTACTTC. Together with reference TRBV19 and TRBJ2-5, the CDR3 gives the full variable domain: DGGITQSPKYLFRKEGQNVTLSCEQNLNHDAMYWYRQDPGQGLRLIYYSQIVNDFQKGDIAEGYSVSREKKESFPLTVTSAQKNPTAFYLCASSIRGETQYFGPGTRLLVL.